The 19 T cell receptor beta chains below were found in one sample sequenced in a study of blood T cell repertoires in COVID-19. TCRdb's copy holds only in-frame clones and misses some; the assay was immunoSEQ multiplex PCR. The repertoire holds 200,000 to 300,000 clones, with 86% as singletons. The sequenced sample was PBMCs or T cells enriched from blood (not recorded which). The receptors were sampled from a woman aged 18-29 years who had recovered from COVID-19.

This chain uses TRBV7-2 with TRBJ1-2; D remains ambiguous. Germline CDR1 and CDR2: SGHTA and FQGNSA. V was trimmed by 5 bases and J by 8 bases, leaving 15 bases between them. The CDR3 contains 13 residues. This CDR3 is CASSKTRGGGYTF. In nucleotides, the CDR3 is TGTGCCAGCAGCAAGACGCGGGGTGGCGGCTACACCTTC.

The chain joins TRBV5-1 to TRBJ2-2, with a weak D call TRBD2 (5 bases). CDR1 is SGHRS, CDR2 YFSETQ, per germline. The CDR3 length is 15 residues. Trimming cost V 2 bases and J 5 bases, with 13 bases left between them. This CDR3 reads CASSFGLGGTGELFF. The CDR3, as DNA: TGCGCCAGCAGCTTTGGGCTGGGCGGGACCGGGGAGCTGTTTTTT.

The V call is TRBV2, the J call TRBJ2-1, with a tentative D call TRBD2 (6 bases). The germline V and J ends were trimmed by 6 bases and 6 bases, with 21 bases remaining between them. Germline loops: CDR1 SNHLY, CDR2 FYNNEI. The CDR3 runs to 16 residues. The CDR3 region has the DNA TGTGCCAGCAGAATAGGGACGCTAGCGCCCCTCAATGAGCAGTTCTTC. As protein: CASRIGTLAPLNEQFF.

V usage is TRBV19 and J usage is TRBJ1-4; a possible D gene is TRBD1 (6 bases). The CDR3 consists of 16 residues. V gave up 5 bases and J gave up 0 bases, with 13 bases separating them. Germline CDR1 reads LNHDA; CDR2 reads SQIVND (reference sequence). CDR3 DNA sequence: TGTGCCAGTAGTCTCGGGACATCAGCAACTAATGAAAAACTGTTTTTT. Amino acids: CASSLGTSATNEKLFF.

This chain joins TRBV2 and TRBJ2-7; weak D call: TRBD1 (6 bases). Trimming took off 4 bases at V and 2 bases at J, with 12 bases between the two ends. In germline, CDR1 is SNHLY, CDR2 FYNNEI. The length of the CDR3 is 14 residues. In nucleotides, the CDR3 is TGTGCCAGCAGTGTACGGGACACCACCTACGAGCAGTACTTC. This sequence encodes CASSVRDTTYEQYF.

The V call is TRBV27, the J call TRBJ1-1; 9 bases match TRBD1. In germline, CDR1 is MNHEY, CDR2 SMNVEV (reference sequence). V was clipped by 4 bases and J by 0 bases; unmatched bases: 15. This CDR3 has 19 residues. The DNA of the CDR3 is TGTGCCAGCAGTTATACTACAGGGGGCTGGGGTCCCATGAACACTGAAGCTTTCTTT. This gives the protein CASSYTTGGWGPMNTEAFF.

V and J are TRBV14 and TRBJ1-4; D remains unclear. Germline values: CDR1 SGHDN, CDR2 FVKESK. Trimming cost V 4 bases and J 4 bases, with 16 bases left between them. This CDR3 is built from 16 residues. The CDR3 DNA sequence: TGTGCCAGCAGCCGGCTAGGTTTAGGCGATAATGAAAAACTGTTTTTT. Translating it yields CASSRLGLGDNEKLFF. Using reference TRBV14 and TRBJ1-4 for the parts outside the CDR3, the full variable domain is EAGVTQFPSHSVIEKGQTVTLRCDPISGHDNLYWYRRVMGKEIKFLLHFVKESKQDESGMPNNRFLAERTGGTYSTLKVQPAELEDSGVYFCASSRLGLGDNEKLFFGSGTQLSVL.

This sequence joins TRBV7-9 and TRBJ1-4; TRBD1 matches 9 bases. The trim removed 5 bases at V and 7 bases at J, leaving 8 bases unmatched. Germline loops: CDR1 SEHNR, CDR2 FQNEAQ (reference sequence). This CDR3 is 15 amino acids long. The CDR3 protein is CASSVVGQGGEKLFF. CDR3 in DNA: TGTGCCAGCAGCGTAGTGGGACAGGGAGGTGAAAAACTGTTTTTT.

The gene calls are TRBV25-1 and TRBJ1-2, with no clear D. Germline V gives CDR1 MGHDK, CDR2 SYGVNS. Trimming left V 6 bases short and J 5 bases short, with 7 bases between. There are 11 residues in the CDR3. CDR3 sequence: CASRSLYGYTF. CDR3 DNA: TGTGCCAGCAGGAGCTTGTATGGCTACACCTTC.

DNA for the CDR3: TGTGCCAGTAGTATATTGGCGGGGGATCCGAATGAGCAGTTCTTC. Amino acid sequence: CASSILAGDPNEQFF. V and J are TRBV19 and TRBJ2-1; 7 bases match TRBD2. V trimming: 2 bases; J trimming: 7 bases; junction bases outside the gene matches: 8. The CDR3 has 15 amino acids. Germline CDR1 is LNHDA and CDR2 is SQIVND (reference sequence). The entire variable domain, with the rest obtained from reference TRBV19 and TRBJ2-1, is as follows: DGGITQSPKYLFRKEGQNVTLSCEQNLNHDAMYWYRQDPGQGLRLIYYSQIVNDFQKGDIAEGYSVSREKKESFPLTVTSAQKNPTAFYLCASSILAGDPNEQFFGPGTRLTVL.

This clone has only one observation. The chain uses TRBV18 and TRBJ1-3, with D perhaps TRBD1 (6 bases). Germline V gene sequence: CDR1 KGHSH, CDR2 LQKENI. The CDR3 is 17 residues long. Trimming left V 4 bases short and J 0 bases short, with 16 bases between. The CDR3 here is CASSQGTGTPSGNTIYF. The CDR3 bases are TGTGCCAGCTCACAAGGAACCGGGACACCCTCTGGAAACACCATATATTTT.

This clone has only one observation. This rearrangement joins TRBV6-5 to TRBJ2-7; TRBD1 agrees at 10 bases. V gave up 1 base and J gave up 6 bases; unmatched junction bases: 0. The CDR3 contains 13 residues. Looked up from germline, CDR1 is MNHEY and CDR2 is SVGAGI. The CDR3 nucleotides read TGTGCCAGCAGTTACTGGACAGGGGGCGAGCAGTACTTC. Amino acids: CASSYWTGGEQYF.

The chain carries TRBV11-3 and TRBJ1-4, with TRBD1 matching 12 bases. Germline CDR1 and CDR2: SGHNT and YENEEA. The CDR3 extends over 17 amino acids. Losses at the gene ends were 5 bases for V and 3 bases for J; bases not matched to a gene: 7. CDR3 sequence (DNA): TGTGCCAGCAGCCCCGGGACAGGGGGCTTGTCTAATGAAAAACTGTTTTTT. Its translation is CASSPGTGGLSNEKLFF.

The chain joins TRBV11-2 to TRBJ1-1; D unresolved. V was trimmed by 8 bases and J by 7 bases, leaving 20 bases between them. The CDR3 covers 14 residues. Germline V gene lookup returns CDR1 SGHAT and CDR2 FQNNGV. CDR3 DNA: TGTGCCAGCCTTAGCGTAGTGGAAATTGGTGAAGCTTTCTTT. It yields the protein CASLSVVEIGEAFF.

This clone was counted once. This chain joins TRBV7-2 and TRBJ2-1; 7 nucleotides agree with TRBD2. Looked up from germline, CDR1 is SGHTA and CDR2 is FQGNSA. The CDR3 sequence is 16 residues long. V lost 0 bases and J lost 4; bases outside the gene matches: 6. CDR3 in amino acids: CASSLAPGLSYNEQFF. Here the CDR3 DNA reads TGTGCCAGCAGCTTAGCCCCGGGACTATCATACAATGAGCAGTTCTTC.

The V call is TRBV9, the J call TRBJ2-4; 12 positions agree with TRBD2. The CDR3 covers 15 residues. After removal of 3 bases from V and 6 bases from J, the junction contained 4 bases not matched to a gene. Germline V gene data show CDR1 as SGDLS and CDR2 as YYNGEE. CDR3 coding DNA: TGTGCCAGCAGCGCGGAGACTAGCGGGAGAAACATTCAGTACTTC. Translated, it gives CASSAETSGRNIQYF.

The CDR3 sequence: CASSIWGRGNQPQHF. The DNA of the CDR3 is TGTGCCAGTAGTATATGGGGGAGGGGCAATCAGCCCCAGCATTTT. The chain carries TRBV19 and TRBJ1-5, with a tentative D call TRBD1 (5 bases). Trimming removed 2 bases at V and 2 bases at J, with 10 bases between. This CDR3 has 15 amino acids. Germline CDR1 LNHDA, CDR2 SQIVND (reference sequence).

V and J are TRBV29-1 and TRBJ2-1; 8 bases map to TRBD1. This CDR3 spans 15 amino acids. Germline CDR1 SQVTM, CDR2 ANQGSEA. J lost 4 bases, V lost 4 bases, and 9 bases had no gene match. CDR3 loop: CSVAFGDRSYNEQFF. The DNA for the CDR3 is TGCAGCGTTGCATTCGGGGACAGGAGTTACAATGAGCAGTTCTTC.

This chain uses TRBV30 with TRBJ1-5; 7 bases line up with TRBD1. The CDR3 has 14 residues. Trimming removed 0 bases from V and 6 bases from J; junction bases left unmatched: 5. CDR1 and CDR2 (germline): GTSNPN, SVGIG (reference sequence). The CDR3 here is CAWSVRQGGQPQHF. The DNA for the CDR3 is TGTGCCTGGAGTGTACGTCAGGGGGGTCAGCCCCAGCATTTT. Combining the CDR3 with reference TRBV30 and TRBJ1-5 gives the whole variable domain SQTIHQWPATLVQPVGSPLSLECTVEGTSNPNLYWYRQAAGRGLQLLFYSVGIGQISSEVPQNLSASRPQDRQFILSSKKLLLSDSGFYLCAWSVRQGGQPQHFGDGTRLSIL.